Listed here is a single T cell receptor (beta chain). The specificity of this receptor is unknown. Base quality data are lacking; no much larger clone is found one base away. The germline V gene provides CDR1 MNHEY and CDR2 SVGEGT. Cut back by 5 bases and 3 bases, the V and J ends lie 7 bases apart. The CDR3 numbers 12 residues from cysteine through phenylalanine. Only the CDR3 portion is preserved as DNA: 36 bases, with reading frame beginning at the first base. The immunoSEQ Assay, a bias-controlled multiplex PCR, was used to amplify TCRbeta CDR3 regions from genomic DNA. Concerning the study's data processing: Nucleated cell counts per sample were estimated from amplification of reference gene primers within the assay. To quantify the absolute abundance of each unique TCRbeta CDR3 rearrangement, sequence reads were collapsed and filtered. Productive Simpson clonality was computed per sample as the square root of Simpson's diversity index over productive rearrangements. Imported from immuneACCESS, the table was reduced by TCRdb to in-frame sequences with V and J called. These copies leave out some clones; in studies compared against another copy, an unresolved V gene accounts for under half, and the cause of the remainder is not known. V and J calls and clone size are those listed in that table; D and trimming were worked out from the DNA. The sample data list about 260,000 clones, and 80% to 90% of these were observed just once. In total, the top ten clones hold 8.5% to 9.5% of the sample.

This entry belongs to a study of blood T cell repertoires in COVID-19 (dated by TCRdb to 2020 to 2022). Regarding the study in general: Samples covering the acute and convalescent phases of COVID-19 were provided by collaborators in the United States, Italy and Spain. The prospective study material was composed of cDNA or gDNA derived from T cells, B-cell-depleted T cells, or PBMCs. Deeply sampled blood TCRbeta repertoires from subjects exposed to, actively infected with, or recovered from COVID-19 were included in the dataset. The repertoires were released in a freely available public database meant as a resource for research on the immune response to SARS-CoV-2. Samples came from the ongoing ImmuneRACE study (first 160 participants) plus 1,254 subjects from 6 global collaborators. Sample metadata almost always included a de-identified subject ID, COVID-19 status, age in years and sex. Where available, HLA class I and class II types were taken from metadata supplied by the sample provider and were not determined by assay-based typing. Study-wide conclusions, independent of this receptor: How much clinical and demographic metadata was included differed by source and by participant, and the metadata was provided uncurated.

Another Seattle source contributed samples from volunteer blood donors who had recovered from COVID-19. Whole blood was collected in K2EDTA tubes by collaborating institutions according to the institutions' own protocols. Collaborator samples were shipped for TCRbeta analysis as frozen whole blood, isolated PBMCs, or DNA extracted from either sample type. The sequence is built from TRBV6-2 or TRBV6-3 and TRBJ1-1, with the identity of the D gene unclear. This TCR was recovered from a woman aged 50 to 60 who had recovered from COVID-19. The sample was peripheral blood. The DNA sequence is TGTGCCAGCAGTCGATTAGACACTGAAGCTTTCTTT. It translates as CASSRLDTEAFF.